This T cell receptor beta chain was retrieved from a study of tumor-infiltrating lymphocytes in primary liver carcinoma. Looked up from germline, CDR1 is MNHGY and CDR2 is SVAAGI. The CDR3 consists of 14 residues. Comment on this clonotype: An end of the junction differs from the germline gene, which may be a read error.

Both blood RNA, taken from unsorted whole blood, and germline DNA were extracted. The researchers produced TCR beta cDNA from around 500 ng total RNA with a constant-region primer. Three nested multiplex PCR rounds, a slightly modified ARM-PCR, produced the libraries for TCR beta. For around 11 cycles apiece, the opening two PCR rounds ran with TRBV1-TRBV30 forward primers and a C-beta reverse primer. TCRdb analysed the multiplex PCR reads with MiXCR anew, one entry per CDR3 protein. The sample records about 320,000 distinct CDR3 sequences, about 50% being singletons. J is TRBJ2-3 and V is TRBV6-9; D may be TRBD1 or TRBD2 (5 bases each). The specimen was peripheral blood. The sequence was obtained from a woman in her 30s with primary liver carcinoma and hepatitis B virus infection. The CDR3 region has the DNA TGTGCCAGCAGTAACCGGGACGGCTTAGATATGCAGTATTTT. Protein product: CASSNRDGLDMQYF.